This is a list of T cell receptor beta chains from one sample in a study of a mutant IDH1 vaccine in newly diagnosed glioma. These receptors have no known antigen. The method was immunoSEQ multiplex PCR; TCRdb's version includes in-frame clones alone and lacks a portion of them. The sample records 50,000 to 75,000 clones, under 85% being singletons. The specimen comprised PBMCs, sampled from a glioma patient whose treatment included an IDH1 peptide vaccine. These receptors were obtained from a man aged 50 to 60 with glioma. CDR3s include the opening cysteine and the closing phenylalanine or tryptophan. The order of the fields is CDR3 protein, V gene, J gene.

CDR3 protein: CAWSTIAGAYQETQYF
V gene: TRBV30
J gene: TRBJ2-5

CDR3 protein: CASSRDRVFNTEAFF
V gene: TRBV19
J gene: TRBJ1-1

CDR3 protein: CAISDGTDSYEQYF
V gene: TRBV10-3
J gene: TRBJ2-7

CDR3 protein: CASSLWGAWQPQHF
V gene: TRBV5-6
J gene: TRBJ1-5

CDR3 protein: CASGPVNTEAFF
V gene: TRBV6-5
J gene: TRBJ1-1

CDR3 protein: CASTEMALNYEQYF
V gene: TRBV6-1
J gene: TRBJ2-7

CDR3 protein: CASSLIPRRATGELFF
V gene: TRBV7-2
J gene: TRBJ2-2

CDR3 protein: CASRLDRDTGELFF
V gene: TRBV2
J gene: TRBJ2-2

CDR3 protein: CASTGRSTGELFF
V gene: TRBV6-5
J gene: TRBJ2-2

CDR3 protein: CASSLMQGLGEQYF
V gene: TRBV14
J gene: TRBJ2-7

CDR3 protein: CASSRTGALDNSPLHF
V gene: TRBV5-1
J gene: TRBJ1-6

CDR3 protein: CASRRPESYNSPLHF
V gene: TRBV6-5
J gene: TRBJ1-6

CDR3 protein: CASSTGTGGADTQYF
V gene: TRBV5-8
J gene: TRBJ2-3

CDR3 protein: CASSPGVNYGYTF
V gene: TRBV10-1
J gene: TRBJ1-2

CDR3 protein: CASSEGHVRNSQYF
V gene: TRBV9
J gene: TRBJ2-3

CDR3 protein: CASSEGGRTGNTIYF
V gene: TRBV25-1
J gene: TRBJ1-3

CDR3 protein: CASSPYDRGSTGELFF
V gene: TRBV28
J gene: TRBJ2-2

CDR3 protein: CASSPPGLALKETQYF
V gene: TRBV18
J gene: TRBJ2-5

CDR3 protein: CASSSGGGRYYEQYF
V gene: TRBV7-6
J gene: TRBJ2-7

CDR3 protein: CASSVGMGDNEQFF
V gene: TRBV9
J gene: TRBJ2-1

CDR3 protein: CASSSSRGSGANVLTF
V gene: TRBV5-1
J gene: TRBJ2-6

CDR3 protein: CASSISSHTEAFF
V gene: TRBV19
J gene: TRBJ1-1

CDR3 protein: CASTPRGGLSSYGYTF
V gene: TRBV5-4
J gene: TRBJ1-2

CDR3 protein: CASRRDGTPGSLYTF
V gene: TRBV7-3
J gene: TRBJ1-2

CDR3 protein: CASSEDGLNSPLHF
V gene: TRBV6-4
J gene: TRBJ1-6

CDR3 protein: CAWSDRPNTEAFF
V gene: TRBV30
J gene: TRBJ1-1

CDR3 protein: CASTTKHGGTEAFF
V gene: TRBV25-1
J gene: TRBJ1-1

CDR3 protein: CAWSDPRRGGETQYF
V gene: TRBV30
J gene: TRBJ2-5

CDR3 protein: CASSQDRSIGQPQHF
V gene: TRBV4-3
J gene: TRBJ1-5

CDR3 protein: CASSLGQGKGYTF
V gene: TRBV11-2
J gene: TRBJ1-2